A selection of T cell receptor beta chains follows, all from one sample in a study of T cell responses to AZD1222 COVID-19 vaccine. Profiling relied on immunoSEQ multiplex PCR, and the TCRdb table lists in-frame clones only, not all of them. The data show fewer than 150,000 clones, with just over 90% seen just once and about 5% held by the top ten. The sample was peripheral blood, taken 28 days after the second AZD1222 dose. The receptors were sampled from an adult who received the AZD1222 COVID-19 vaccine. Each CDR3 is given with its conserved first and last residue. The order of the fields is J gene, V gene, CDR3 length, clone size, D gene, CDR3 protein, CDR3 DNA. D genes are given only for firm matches. Clone size is not always given. Where it is, it says once, few, many or a class for expanded clones.

J gene: TRBJ1-6; V gene: TRBV2; CDR3 length: 14; clone size: once; D gene: TRBD1; CDR3 protein: CASRGTAYNSPLHF; CDR3 DNA: TGTGCCAGCAGGGGGACAGCCTATAATTCACCCCTCCACTTT
J gene: TRBJ1-5; V gene: TRBV19; CDR3 length: 14; clone size: .; D gene: .; CDR3 protein: CASTMPGGNQPQHF; CDR3 DNA: TGTGCCAGTACCATGCCGGGGGGCAATCAGCCCCAGCATTTT
J gene: TRBJ2-5; V gene: TRBV5-6; CDR3 length: 19; clone size: .; D gene: TRBD2; CDR3 protein: CASSLATWLAGVGEETQYF; CDR3 DNA: TGTGCCAGCAGCTTGGCCACCTGGCTAGCGGGGGTGGGTGAGGAGACCCAGTACTTC
J gene: TRBJ2-5; V gene: TRBV5-1; CDR3 length: 13; clone size: .; D gene: .; CDR3 protein: CASGGANQETQYF; CDR3 DNA: TGCGCCAGCGGAGGGGCAAACCAAGAGACCCAGTACTTC
J gene: TRBJ2-7; V gene: TRBV6-2/TRBV6-3; CDR3 length: 14; clone size: .; D gene: .; CDR3 protein: CASSYGGTIYEQYF; CDR3 DNA: TGTGCCAGCAGTTACGGTGGGACGATATACGAGCAGTACTTC
J gene: TRBJ1-3; V gene: TRBV12-3/TRBV12-4; CDR3 length: 12; clone size: .; D gene: .; CDR3 protein: CASSFTGNTIYF; CDR3 DNA: TGTGCCAGCAGTTTCACTGGAAACACCATATATTTT
J gene: TRBJ1-4; V gene: TRBV7-9; CDR3 length: 14; clone size: .; D gene: TRBD1; CDR3 protein: CASSLGGQGEKLFF; CDR3 DNA: TGTGCCAGCAGCTTAGGGGGACAGGGAGAAAAACTGTTTTTT
J gene: TRBJ2-7; V gene: TRBV9; CDR3 length: 15; clone size: .; D gene: TRBD2; CDR3 protein: CASSPSSGGPYEQYF; CDR3 DNA: TGTGCCAGCAGTCCTTCCAGCGGGGGGCCCTACGAGCAGTACTTC
J gene: TRBJ2-2; V gene: TRBV6-5; CDR3 length: 15; clone size: .; D gene: .; CDR3 protein: CASSLRDLGTGELFF; CDR3 DNA: TGTGCCAGCAGCCTCCGGGACCTCGGGACCGGGGAGCTGTTTTTT
J gene: TRBJ1-5; V gene: TRBV29-1; CDR3 length: 13; clone size: .; D gene: .; CDR3 protein: CSVGEIGDQPQHF; CDR3 DNA: TGCAGCGTTGGTGAGATAGGAGATCAGCCCCAGCATTTT
J gene: TRBJ1-1; V gene: TRBV29-1; CDR3 length: 14; clone size: .; D gene: .; CDR3 protein: CSVSKGGTNTEAFF; CDR3 DNA: TGCAGCGTTTCCAAAGGAGGGACGAACACTGAAGCTTTCTTT
J gene: TRBJ2-3; V gene: TRBV12-3/TRBV12-4; CDR3 length: 12; clone size: .; D gene: TRBD1; CDR3 protein: CASRDRADTQYF; CDR3 DNA: TGTGCCAGCAGGGACAGGGCCGATACGCAGTATTTT
J gene: TRBJ1-4; V gene: TRBV10-3; CDR3 length: 13; clone size: .; D gene: .; CDR3 protein: CAIRRVGSEKLFF; CDR3 DNA: TGTGCCATCAGAAGGGTAGGAAGTGAAAAACTGTTTTTT